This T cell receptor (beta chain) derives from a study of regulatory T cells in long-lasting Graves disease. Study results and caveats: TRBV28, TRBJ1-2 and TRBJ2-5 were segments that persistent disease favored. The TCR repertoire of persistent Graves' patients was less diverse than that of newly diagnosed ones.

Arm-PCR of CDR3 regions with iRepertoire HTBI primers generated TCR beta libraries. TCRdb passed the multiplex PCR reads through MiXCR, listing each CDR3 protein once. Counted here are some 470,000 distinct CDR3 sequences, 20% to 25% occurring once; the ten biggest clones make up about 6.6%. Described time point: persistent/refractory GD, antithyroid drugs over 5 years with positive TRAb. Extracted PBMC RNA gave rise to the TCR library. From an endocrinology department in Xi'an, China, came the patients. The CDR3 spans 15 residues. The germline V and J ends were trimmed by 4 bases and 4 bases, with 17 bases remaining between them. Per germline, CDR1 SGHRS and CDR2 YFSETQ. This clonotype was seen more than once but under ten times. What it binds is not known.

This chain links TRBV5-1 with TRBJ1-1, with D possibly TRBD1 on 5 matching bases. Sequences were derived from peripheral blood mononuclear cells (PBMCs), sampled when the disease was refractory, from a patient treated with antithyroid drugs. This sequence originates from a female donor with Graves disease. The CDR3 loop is CASSRPRHGGTEAFF. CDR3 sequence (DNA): TGCGCCAGCAGCCGCCCCAGGCATGGGGGCACTGAAGCTTTCTTT.